This T cell receptor beta chain comes out of a study of blood T cell repertoires in COVID-19. Clones were read by immunoSEQ multiplex PCR, and TCRdb kept only the in-frame ones, dropping some. Counted here are 200,000 to 300,000 clones, 88% occurring once; the ten biggest clones make up 0.95% to 1.5%. This TCR was sampled from a woman in her thirties or forties with acute COVID-19. Sequenced input: PBMCs or T cells enriched from blood (not recorded which).

The CDR3 nucleotides read TGTGCCAGCTCACCAGAGGGCCCCGGGGCTAACTATGGCTACACCTTC. Translation: CASSPEGPGANYGYTF. The chain uses TRBV18 and TRBJ1-2; D remains unclear. Germline lookup yields CDR1 KGHSH and CDR2 LQKENI. Trimming shortened V by 2 bases and J by 0 bases, and 13 bases separated the two germline ends. CDR3 size: 16 residues.